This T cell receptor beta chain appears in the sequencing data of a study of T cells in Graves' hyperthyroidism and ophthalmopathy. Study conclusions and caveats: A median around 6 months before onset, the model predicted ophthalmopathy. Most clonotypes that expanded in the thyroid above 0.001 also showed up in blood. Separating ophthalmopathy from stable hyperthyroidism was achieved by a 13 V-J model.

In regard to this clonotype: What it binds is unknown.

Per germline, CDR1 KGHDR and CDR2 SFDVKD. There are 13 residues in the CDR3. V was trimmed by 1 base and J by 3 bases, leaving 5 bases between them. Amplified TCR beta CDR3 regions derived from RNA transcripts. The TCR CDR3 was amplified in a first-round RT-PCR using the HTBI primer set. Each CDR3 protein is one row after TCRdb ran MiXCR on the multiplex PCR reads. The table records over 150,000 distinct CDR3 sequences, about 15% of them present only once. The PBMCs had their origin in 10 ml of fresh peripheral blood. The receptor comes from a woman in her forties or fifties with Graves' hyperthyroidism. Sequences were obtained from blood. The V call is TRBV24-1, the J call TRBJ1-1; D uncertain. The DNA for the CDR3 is TGTGCCACCAGTGATTTCGGGGACACTGAAGCTTTCTTT. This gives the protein CATSDFGDTEAFF.